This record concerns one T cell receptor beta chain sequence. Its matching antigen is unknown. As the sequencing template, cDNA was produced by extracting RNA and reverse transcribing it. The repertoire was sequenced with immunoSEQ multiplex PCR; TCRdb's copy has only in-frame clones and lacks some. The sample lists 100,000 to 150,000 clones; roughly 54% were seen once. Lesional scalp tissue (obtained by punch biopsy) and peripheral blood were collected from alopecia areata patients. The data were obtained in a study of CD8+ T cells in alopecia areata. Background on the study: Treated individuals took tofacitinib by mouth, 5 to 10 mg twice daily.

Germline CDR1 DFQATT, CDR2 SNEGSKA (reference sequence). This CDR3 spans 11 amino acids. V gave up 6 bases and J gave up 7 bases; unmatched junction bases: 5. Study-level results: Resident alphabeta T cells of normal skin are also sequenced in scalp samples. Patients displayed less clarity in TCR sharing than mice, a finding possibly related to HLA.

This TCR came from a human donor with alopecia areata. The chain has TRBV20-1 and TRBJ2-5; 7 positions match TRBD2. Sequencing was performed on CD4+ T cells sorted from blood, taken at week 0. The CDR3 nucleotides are TGCAGTGCACGGTGGGGGGGGACCCAGTACTTC. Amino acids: CSARWGGTQYF.